The 21 T cell receptor beta chains below were found in one sample sequenced in a study of T cells in Graves' hyperthyroidism and ophthalmopathy (dated by TCRdb to between 2018 and 2020). The library was built by means of multiplex PCR. The instrument given in TCRdb is Illumina HiSeq 2000. TCR beta CDR3 regions were amplified from RNA transcripts. The first round of RT-PCR for the TCR CDR3 was performed with the HTBI primer set and the Qiagen OneStep RT-PCR kit. In TCRdb, the public reads were trimmed at Q25 with fastp and aligned with MiXCR, with productive beta chains retained. CDR3 protein duplicates are merged, each entry listing the most common genes and DNA. This sample is represented by approximately 690,000 distinct CDR3 sequences; about 14% of them were singletons. Around 12% of the sample goes to the ten largest clones. The sample taken for sequencing was blood. Receptor source: a woman aged 45-65 years with Graves' ophthalmopathy.

This clonotype turned up a few times. One junction end disagrees with the germline gene, perhaps due to a read error. The chain recombines TRBV6-1 with TRBJ1-2; no reliable D call. The CDR3 runs to 13 residues. Per germline, CDR1 MNHNS and CDR2 SASEGT. This chain's CDR3 is CASSEGSAYGYTF. The CDR3, as DNA: TGTGCCAGCAGCGAAGGGTCGGCTTATGGCTACACCTTC.

This clonotype was found many times. The chain combines TRBV12-3 or TRBV12-4 with TRBJ1-2; no reliable D call. The V gene lost 2 bases and the J gene lost 5 bases, with 9 bases spanning the gap. The CDR3 has 13 residues. CDR3 nucleotide sequence: TGTGCCAGCAGTTTATCAGTCGCATATGGCTACACCTTC. Amino acids: CASSLSVAYGYTF.

This clonotype was counted at least ten times. V gene TRBV3-1 combines with J gene TRBJ2-5; D is perhaps TRBD1 (5 bases). Looked up from germline, CDR1 is LGHDT and CDR2 is YNNKEL (reference sequence). The CDR3 is made up of 14 amino acids. V lost 3 bases and J lost 2, with 10 bases in between. CDR3 amino acids: CASSHPAGQETQYF. As DNA, the CDR3 is TGTGCCAGCAGCCATCCGGCAGGGCAAGAGACCCAGTACTTC.

There are many counts of this clonotype. The J gene is TRBJ1-2, the V gene TRBV3-1; D is undetermined. CDR3 length equals 14 residues. Germline V gene lookup returns CDR1 LGHDT and CDR2 YNNKEL (reference sequence). Deletions cut 0 bases from V and 3 bases from J, with 8 bases between. CDR3 sequence reads: CASSQDGGHYGYTF. CDR3 sequence (DNA): TGTGCCAGCAGCCAAGATGGCGGGCACTATGGCTACACCTTC.

This clonotype was seen at least ten times. The chain couples TRBV20-1 to TRBJ2-1; D could derive from TRBD1 or TRBD2 (5 bases each). The CDR3 covers 14 residues. CDR1 and CDR2 from the germline V gene are DFQATT and SNEGSKA (reference sequence). Trimming took off 7 bases at V and 2 bases at J, with 15 bases between the two ends. The CDR3 coding sequence is TGCAGTGGTAACCGGGACCCAGCCTACAATGAGCAGTTCTTC. Amino acids: CSGNRDPAYNEQFF.

This sequence joins TRBV6-1 and TRBJ2-7, with 9 positions matching TRBD2. CDR1 MNHNS and CDR2 SASEGT come from the germline V gene. V was pared by 5 bases and J by 4 bases, with 6 bases of the junction left unmatched. There are 14 residues in the CDR3. In nucleotides, the CDR3 is TGTGCCAGCAGTTCCGGGACTAGCAAATACGAGCAGTACTTC. Encoded protein: CASSSGTSKYEQYF.

The chain is built from TRBV20-1 and TRBJ2-1; 7 nucleotides line up with TRBD2. V trimming: 0 bases; J trimming: 2 bases; junction bases outside the gene matches: 4. CDR1 and CDR2 (germline): DFQATT, SNEGSKA (reference sequence). The CDR3 is made up of 15 amino acids. The chain's CDR3 is CSARDAGAPYNEQFF. The CDR3 nucleotides are TGCAGTGCTAGAGATGCGGGAGCTCCCTACAATGAGCAGTTCTTC.

A note on this clonotype: It may be a read error: a sequence one base away is much more abundant. The J gene is TRBJ2-6, the V gene TRBV28; D possibly matches TRBD1 or TRBD2 (6 bases each). Germline V gene data show CDR1 as MDHEN and CDR2 as SYDVKM. The CDR3 has 15 amino acids. The DNA of the CDR3 is TGTGCCAGCAGTTTAGGGGGGCCTGGGGCCAGCGTCCTGACTTTC. Amino acids: CASSLGGPGASVLTF. The full variable domain, in which reference TRBV28 and TRBJ2-6 provide the parts outside the CDR3, is DVKVTQSSRYLVKRTGEKVFLECVQDMDHENMFWYRQDPGLGLRLIYFSYDVKMKEKGDIPEGYSVSREKKERFSLILESASTNQTSMYLCASSLGGPGASVLTFGAGSRLTVL.

This chain connects TRBV7-9 to TRBJ2-7; 8 nucleotides line up with TRBD2. Per germline, CDR1 SEHNR and CDR2 FQNEAQ (reference sequence). Germline trimming cut 7 bases from V and 6 bases from J; bases unmatched to any gene: 14. The CDR3 loop spans 15 amino acids. The CDR3 region is CASTTPAGGSGEQYF. CDR3 coding DNA: TGTGCCAGCACAACCCCCGCGGGGGGAAGCGGCGAGCAGTACTTC. Supplemented by reference TRBV7-9 and TRBJ2-7, the full variable domain reads DTGVSQNPRHKITKRGQNVTFRCDPISEHNRLYWYRQTLGQGPEFLTYFQNEAQLEKSRLLSDRFSAERPKGSFSTLEIQRTEQGDSAMYLCASTTPAGGSGEQYFGPGTRLTVT.

The chain uses TRBV20-1 and TRBJ2-7; 7 bases map to TRBD2. CDR1 is DFQATT, CDR2 SNEGSKA, per germline (reference sequence). The CDR3 is 14 amino acids. J lost 2 bases, V lost 7 bases, and 11 bases had no gene match. The DNA of the CDR3 is TGCAGTGGAAGAGGACTGGCGGGGGCCTACGAGCAGTACTTC. It yields the protein CSGRGLAGAYEQYF.

This clonotype was recorded at least ten times. The chain uses TRBV28 and TRBJ2-3, with TRBD1 identical over 8 bases. The germline gives CDR1 MDHEN, CDR2 SYDVKM. The CDR3 has 16 amino acids. With 5 bases clipped from V and 2 bases from J, the junction kept 9 bases outside the gene matches. In DNA, the CDR3 is TGTGCCAGCAGTACGGGACGGGACAGGATCACAGATACGCAGTATTTT. This translates into CASSTGRDRITDTQYF.

This clonotype was counted ten times or more. The V gene is TRBV2, the J gene TRBJ1-1, with unresolved D. Trimming stripped 6 bases from V and 1 base from J, with 12 bases between. CDR1 is SNHLY, CDR2 FYNNEI, per germline. This CDR3 has 14 residues. This CDR3 is CASRGTARNTEAFF. The DNA for the CDR3 is TGTGCCAGCAGGGGTACAGCTAGGAACACTGAAGCTTTCTTT.

This clonotype was observed a few times. The CDR3 loop reads CASSMTSAQETQYF. CDR3 nucleotides: TGCGCCAGCAGCATGACTAGCGCGCAAGAGACCCAGTACTTC. V is TRBV5-1 and J is TRBJ2-5, with 8 bases fitting TRBD2. From germline, CDR1 is SGHRS and CDR2 YFSETQ. Germline trimming cut 4 bases from V and 2 bases from J; bases unmatched to any gene: 4. The CDR3 loop spans 14 amino acids. The full variable domain, with the rest looked up from reference TRBV5-1 and TRBJ2-5, is KAGVTQTPRYLIKTRGQQVTLSCSPISGHRSVSWYQQTPGQGLQFLFEYFSETQRNKGNFPGRFSGRQFSNSRSEMNVSTLELGDSALYLCASSMTSAQETQYFGPGTRLLVL.

This clonotype turned up a few times. The CDR3 coding sequence is TGCGCCAGCAGCTTGTTAGGGACAGAGGAGACCCAGTACTTC. It specifies CASSLLGTEETQYF. The chain links TRBV5-1 to TRBJ2-5, with 7 bases lining up with TRBD1. V was pared by 1 base and J by 5 bases, with 5 bases of the junction left unmatched. This CDR3 region has 14 residues. In germline, CDR1 is SGHRS, CDR2 YFSETQ.

This clonotype appeared many times. The chain joins TRBV28 to TRBJ2-5; TRBD2 agrees at 8 bases. Germline V lookup: CDR1 MDHEN, CDR2 SYDVKM. The CDR3 runs to 19 residues. Germline trimming cut 6 bases from V and 5 bases from J; bases unmatched to any gene: 23. CDR3 bases: TGTGCCAGCAGCCCCGTGGGTAGCGGGATGGGAATGGGTATTGAGACCCAGTACTTC. Translating gives CASSPVGSGMGMGIETQYF.

A note on this clonotype: One end of the junction fails to match germline, which may point to a read error. V gene TRBV29-1 combines with J gene TRBJ2-6, with TRBD2 identical over 8 bases. Germline loops: CDR1 SQVTM, CDR2 ANQGSEA. The CDR3 is 16 amino acids. DNA for the CDR3: TGCAGCGTTGGGGGGGCGGGGGGCATTGGGGCCAACGTCCTGGCTTTC. It translates to CSVGGAGGIGANVLAF.

This clonotype was picked up many times. The chain carries TRBV6-2 or TRBV6-3 and TRBJ1-1; no reliable D call. The CDR3 has 14 amino acids. The ends were cut back, 6 bases at V and 2 bases at J, with 13 bases in the middle. Germline-derived CDR1 and CDR2 are MNHEY and SVGEGT. The CDR3 bases are TGTGCCAGCAGGACGCCCCAAGGAAACACTGAAGCTTTCTTT. Its translation is CASRTPQGNTEAFF.

This clonotype has just a few counts. The chain joins TRBV20-1 to TRBJ1-5, with a tentative D call TRBD1 (6 bases). The CDR3 runs 17 residues. Looked up from germline, CDR1 is DFQATT and CDR2 is SNEGSKA (reference sequence). Between the trimmed V and J ends, which lost 6 bases and 0 bases, there was a span of 21 bases. This CDR3 is CSAREQGGGYSNQPQHF. CDR3 coding DNA: TGCAGTGCCCGTGAACAGGGAGGGGGGTATAGCAATCAGCCCCAGCATTTT.

This clonotype appeared many times. The V and J genes are TRBV5-1 and TRBJ2-1, with 7 bases fitting TRBD1. CDR1 and CDR2 (germline): SGHRS, YFSETQ. Trimming at V came to 3 bases and at J to 4 bases, leaving 10 bases not matched to a gene. The CDR3 is 16 residues long. The CDR3 protein is CASSSTGIGLYNEQFF. The DNA of the CDR3 is TGCGCCAGCAGCTCGACAGGGATAGGTCTTTACAATGAGCAGTTCTTC.

In regard to this clonotype: A much larger clone is a single base away; this may be a read error. The chain joins TRBV2 to TRBJ2-2, with TRBD1 matching 9 bases. Germline V CDR1 and CDR2: SNHLY, FYNNEI. The V gene end was trimmed by 2 bases and the J gene end by 5 bases; junction bases not matched to a gene: 3. The CDR3 totals 15 residues. Here the CDR3 DNA reads TGTGCCAGCAGTGAACGGGACAGGGTAACCGGGGAGCTGTTTTTT. Translated, it gives CASSERDRVTGELFF.

This clonotype was detected ten times or more. J is TRBJ2-2 and V is TRBV6-5; the D gene could be TRBD1 or TRBD2 (5 bases each). Between the trimmed V and J ends, which lost 0 bases and 6 bases, there was a span of 8 bases. The CDR3 extends over 14 amino acids. CDR1 is MNHEY and CDR2 is SVGAGI in the germline V gene. The CDR3: CASSYSVGPGELFF. CDR3 sequence (DNA): TGTGCCAGCAGTTACTCTGTGGGACCCGGGGAGCTGTTTTTT.